This T cell receptor beta chain was documented in a study of T cell clonality in common variable immunodeficiency. Regarding the study as a whole: T cell subpopulation sequencing would be needed to explain CVID clonality.

Only in-frame clones appear in the TCRdb table, and some are missing; sequencing was by immunoSEQ multiplex PCR. The sample contains about 34,000 clones, none of them singletons. This clone was seen many times. Its antigen is unknown. The read ends 3 residues early relative to the CDR3; the germline J gene fills the gap. The germline V and J ends were trimmed by 0 bases and 1 base, with 5 bases remaining between them. The CDR3 totals 14 residues. Germline-derived CDR1 and CDR2 are ENHRY and SYGVKD. This clonotype was obtained from a person aged 18 to 69 in good health. Source material: peripheral blood mononuclear cells. The chain employs TRBV10-3 and TRBJ2-3, with a tentative D call TRBD1 (5 bases). The CDR3: CAISESGGTDTQYF. CDR3 DNA (partial): TGTGCCATCAGTGAGTCAGGGGGCACAGATACG.